The source of this TCR beta chain is a study of T-cell reconstitution after alpha-beta-depleted transplantation in children (dated by TCRdb to the mid-2010s). Context from the whole study: Using TCR repertoire profiling, the study followed T-cell immune reconstitution in a quantitative way in children after TCRalphabeta/CD19-depleted allogeneic hematopoietic cell transplantation.

A distance of 29 bases separates the germline ends of V and J, which lose 10 bases and 4 bases respectively. From cysteine to phenylalanine, the CDR3 is 18 amino acids long. Only the CDR3 region is kept as DNA, spanning 54 bases read in frame from base 1. Based on the germline V gene, the CDR1 and CDR2 sequences are MNHGY and SVAAGI. Library generation was performed with PCR. Sequencing instrument: Illumina HiSeq 2500. To normalize quantification of the TCRbeta repertoire, the TCR libraries were built with molecular barcoding that relied on unique molecular identifiers. The public reads were quality trimmed at Q25 with fastp and then assembled into clones with MiXCR by TCRdb, keeping productive beta chains. Identical CDR3 proteins give one entry, which carries the most common genes and DNA. The sample profile shows roughly 200,000 distinct CDR3 sequences; about 9.2% of them were found once. Over 5% of the sample is held by the ten biggest clonotypes.

This clonotype has just a few counts. The clone's antigen remains unknown. Base qualities are not at hand, and no much larger clone is one base apart. Specimen: PBMCs from the stem cell graft donor, collected from the stem cell graft. The V and J segments used are TRBV6-9 and TRBJ1-3; D gene: possibly TRBD1, on 6 matching bases. The receptor's source is a human donor who donated a stem cell graft to a child with acute lymphoblastic leukemia. The DNA is as follows: TGTGCCATCAGAAATTATAAAAATTCCGACAGGCCCGGAAACACCATATATTTT. This yields the protein CAIRNYKNSDRPGNTIYF.